These 20 T cell receptor beta chains were sequenced from one sample in a study of cytomegalovirus exposure and HLA in healthy donors. Researchers ran the PCR with 60 Vbeta and 13 Jbeta primers. Sequenced by immunoSEQ multiplex PCR; TCRdb stores in-frame clones only, minus some. The data contain approximately 220,000 clones, 65% to 80% of them seen just once; the ten biggest clones take up around 16%. Material for sequencing was PBMCs. These receptors originate from a man between 35 and 55 years old in good health and CMV-seronegative.

The chain is built from TRBV5-5 and TRBJ2-5; D perhaps matches TRBD1 (6 bases). The germline V gene has CDR1 SGHKS and CDR2 YYEKEE (reference sequence). The length of the CDR3 is 16 residues. Trimming left V 1 base short and J 1 base short, with 14 bases between. The DNA for the CDR3 is TGTGCCAGCAGCTTGAAAACAGGGAACCGCCAAGAGACCCAGTACTTC. The encoded protein is CASSLKTGNRQETQYF.

J is TRBJ2-2 and V is TRBV9; possibly TRBD1 for D (6 bases). The ends were cut back, 0 bases at V and 7 bases at J, with 19 bases in the middle. CDR3 length: 17 amino acids. CDR1 SGDLS and CDR2 YYNGEE come from the germline V gene. In DNA form, the CDR3 reads TGTGCCAGCAGCGTAGGTCGAGGGGGAGTTCTGGTCGGGGAGCTGTTTTTT. Amino acids: CASSVGRGGVLVGELFF.

This clone was seen more than once but under ten times. The V call is TRBV9, the J call TRBJ1-4; a possible D gene is TRBD1 (5 bases). The CDR3 has 15 amino acids. Germline-derived CDR1 and CDR2 are SGDLS and YYNGEE. V was trimmed by 0 bases and J by 1 base, leaving 7 bases between them. The chain's CDR3 is CASSVARGTNEKLFF. The DNA of the CDR3 is TGTGCCAGCAGCGTAGCTAGGGGAACTAATGAAAAACTGTTTTTT.

This chain links TRBV11-2 with TRBJ2-2, with 7 bases fitting TRBD1. V was clipped by 5 bases and J by 2 bases; unmatched bases: 5. This CDR3 has 15 residues. CDR1 is SGHAT, CDR2 FQNNGV, per germline. Written as DNA, the CDR3 is TGTGCCAGCAGCGACTGGGACAGCAACACCGGGGAGCTGTTTTTT. Protein: CASSDWDSNTGELFF.

The chain recombines TRBV5-1 with TRBJ1-1; a possible D gene is TRBD1 (5 bases). V was shortened by 1 base and J by 3 bases, with 10 bases between the two germline ends. The CDR3 runs to 14 residues. CDR1 is SGHRS, CDR2 YFSETQ, per germline. CDR3 DNA: TGCGCCAGCAGCTTGACAGGCTTTTACACTGAAGCTTTCTTT. Protein: CASSLTGFYTEAFF.

V and J are TRBV7-8 and TRBJ1-3; D is ambiguous. Germline V gene data show CDR1 as SGHVS and CDR2 as FQNEAQ. The CDR3 length is 18 residues. Trimming took off 1 base at V and 0 bases at J, with 16 bases between the two ends. Here the CDR3 reads CASSLGRVLKNSGNTIYF. The CDR3 DNA reads as TGTGCCAGCAGCTTAGGCCGCGTCCTCAAGAACTCTGGAAACACCATATATTTT.

This chain connects TRBV18 to TRBJ2-3; D is ambiguous. This CDR3 region has 16 residues. Germline CDR1 reads KGHSH; CDR2 reads LQKENI. Trimming left V 4 bases short and J 3 bases short, with 17 bases between. This chain's CDR3 is CASSRLRLGLTDTQYF. CDR3 DNA sequence: TGTGCCAGCTCACGTCTCAGACTTGGTCTAACAGATACGCAGTATTTT.

This clone was counted between two and nine times. V gene TRBV6-5 combines with J gene TRBJ2-1; 7 bases are a match to TRBD1. This CDR3 region has 12 residues. The trim removed 5 bases at V and 8 bases at J, leaving 3 bases unmatched. In germline, CDR1 is MNHEY, CDR2 SVGAGI. The CDR3 here is CASSPQGYEQFF. The CDR3, as DNA: TGTGCCAGCAGTCCACAGGGGTATGAGCAGTTCTTC.

This clone was detected a few times. The chain carries TRBV5-4 and TRBJ2-7; D unresolved. The V and J ends lost 1 base and 4 bases respectively, with 12 bases between them. This CDR3 has 14 amino acids. Germline V lookup: CDR1 SGHNT, CDR2 YYREEE (reference sequence). The CDR3 bases are TGTGCCAGCAGCTTGTTAGAGAACTCTTACGAGCAGTACTTC. Encoded protein: CASSLLENSYEQYF.

The chain employs TRBV5-6 and TRBJ1-6; TRBD1 matches at 7 bases. CDR1 is SGHDT, CDR2 YYEEEE, per germline. The CDR3 spans 14 residues. V trimming: 4 bases; J trimming: 8 bases; junction bases outside the gene matches: 6. In DNA, the CDR3 is TGTGCCAGCAGCCTACAGGGGACGCATTCACCCCTCCACTTT. Its protein is CASSLQGTHSPLHF.

This clone appeared a few times. The chain carries TRBV30 and TRBJ1-1; a weak D match, TRBD1 (5 bases). CDR1 and CDR2 from the germline V gene are GTSNPN and SVGIG (reference sequence). Trimming cost V 4 bases and J 2 bases, with 8 bases left between them. The CDR3 totals 12 residues. The CDR3 here is CAWNQGNTEAFF. In DNA, the CDR3 is TGTGCCTGGAATCAGGGTAACACTGAAGCTTTCTTT.

The chain has TRBV25-1 and TRBJ1-3; D ambiguous. Germline CDR1 reads MGHDK; CDR2 reads SYGVNS. CDR3 size: 15 residues. The ends were cut back, 9 bases at V and 0 bases at J, with 15 bases in the middle. Written as DNA, the CDR3 is TGTGCCAGTCTCACAGCACGGCTCTCTGGAAACACCATATATTTT. It specifies CASLTARLSGNTIYF.

The chain couples TRBV14 to TRBJ2-1; D is possibly TRBD1 (5 bases). V was trimmed by 0 bases and J by 4 bases, leaving 13 bases between them. CDR3 length equals 16 residues. The germline V gene has CDR1 SGHDN and CDR2 FVKESK. The CDR3 nucleotides are TGTGCCAGCAGCCAAGATTGGGGCCACCTTTACAATGAGCAGTTCTTC. It codes for CASSQDWGHLYNEQFF.

This clone occurred a few times. This chain connects TRBV11-2 to TRBJ2-7; D is possibly TRBD2 (6 bases). The V end was cut by 5 bases, the J end by 5 bases, with 16 bases between. The CDR3 spans 14 residues. Germline V gene data show CDR1 as SGHAT and CDR2 as FQNNGV. The CDR3 DNA sequence: TGTGCCAGCAGCCTCATCCGGGGGAGGAACGAGCAGTACTTC. It encodes CASSLIRGRNEQYF.

The rearrangement uses TRBV30 and TRBJ2-5; perhaps TRBD2 as D (5 bases). This CDR3 contains 13 residues. The germline V gene has CDR1 GTSNPN and CDR2 SVGIG (reference sequence). V dropped 0 bases and J dropped 4 bases, with 9 bases sitting between them. CDR3 nucleotide sequence: TGTGCCTGGAGTGTACTGGCGGGAGAGACCCAGTACTTC. Translating it yields CAWSVLAGETQYF. The full variable domain, in which reference TRBV30 and TRBJ2-5 provide the parts outside the CDR3, is SQTIHQWPATLVQPVGSPLSLECTVEGTSNPNLYWYRQAAGRGLQLLFYSVGIGQISSEVPQNLSASRPQDRQFILSSKKLLLSDSGFYLCAWSVLAGETQYFGPGTRLLVL.

CDR3 residues: CASSVLAGGSSHEQFF. Written as DNA, the CDR3 is TGTGCCAGCAGTGTTCTAGCGGGAGGAAGTTCCCATGAGCAGTTCTTC. V gene TRBV6-1 combines with J gene TRBJ2-1, with 11 nucleotides matching TRBD2. The ends lost 4 bases at V and 8 bases at J; junction bases unmatched: 10. Germline-derived CDR1 and CDR2 are MNHNS and SASEGT. The CDR3 totals 16 residues.

In this sample, this clone turned up a few times. This chain uses TRBV6-1 with TRBJ2-7; 7 bases map to TRBD1. V lost 4 bases to trimming and J lost 2 bases; unmatched junction nucleotides: 8. The CDR3 loop spans 15 amino acids. CDR1 and CDR2 (germline): MNHNS, SASEGT. The CDR3 DNA reads TGTGCCAGCAGTGCCCGGGACAGCATGACCTACGAGCAGTACTTC. Its translation is CASSARDSMTYEQYF.

Written as DNA, the CDR3 is TGTGCCAGCAGCCCATCAGGGGGGAACACCGGGGAGCTGTTTTTT. Residues: CASSPSGGNTGELFF. The chain combines TRBV28 with TRBJ2-2; 7 nucleotides agree with TRBD1. The CDR3 covers 15 residues. CDR1 and CDR2 (germline): MDHEN, SYDVKM. V lost 6 bases and J lost 1; bases outside the gene matches: 5. The full variable domain, rest sourced from reference TRBV28 and TRBJ2-2, is DVKVTQSSRYLVKRTGEKVFLECVQDMDHENMFWYRQDPGLGLRLIYFSYDVKMKEKGDIPEGYSVSREKKERFSLILESASTNQTSMYLCASSPSGGNTGELFFGEGSRLTVL.

The chain is built from TRBV30 and TRBJ1-3; no clear D. The CDR3 extends over 12 amino acids. CDR1 is GTSNPN and CDR2 is SVGIG in the germline V gene (reference sequence). Trimming removed 3 bases from V and 4 bases from J, with 7 bases in between. The CDR3 DNA follows: TGTGCCTGGAGGGCCCCAGGAAACACCATATATTTT. Its translation: CAWRAPGNTIYF. Variable domain in full (rest from reference TRBV30 and TRBJ1-3): SQTIHQWPATLVQPVGSPLSLECTVEGTSNPNLYWYRQAAGRGLQLLFYSVGIGQISSEVPQNLSASRPQDRQFILSSKKLLLSDSGFYLCAWRAPGNTIYFGEGSWLTVV.

This chain links TRBV14 with TRBJ2-3, with TRBD1 as a possible D gene (6 bases). Germline CDR1 is SGHDN and CDR2 is FVKESK. Trimming shortened V by 1 base and J by 4 bases, and 12 bases separated the two germline ends. This CDR3 region has 15 residues. The DNA for the CDR3 is TGTGCCAGCAGCCAAGTGGGCAGGGGAGCAGATACGCAGTATTTT. This sequence encodes CASSQVGRGADTQYF.